This record covers a single TCR beta chain. Sequencing was performed with immunoSEQ multiplex PCR; in TCRdb, only in-frame clones are kept and a portion is missing. The profile shows some 120,000 clones, approximately 92% of them singletons. The data derive from a study of control samples from healthy donors and cancer patients. Germline loops: CDR1 SEHNR, CDR2 FQNEAQ (reference sequence). This CDR3 comprises 16 residues. Trimming stripped 5 bases from V and 0 bases from J, with 13 bases between. The chain joins TRBV7-9 to TRBJ1-4; D may be TRBD1 (5 bases). Specimen: PBMCs. The sequence came from a man at least 80 years old with head and neck cancer. The DNA of the CDR3 is TGTGCCAGCAGCCCCCGACAGCCTGCAACTAATGAAAAACTGTTTTTT. Its protein is CASSPRQPATNEKLFF.